These T cell receptor beta chains were read from a single sample in a study of shared T cell receptors in the human thymus. Measured with immunoSEQ multiplex PCR; TCRdb has only the in-frame clones, and not every one. The sample lists under 850,000 clones; 85% to 90% were seen once. Another study also made use of these data, one on human thymus T cells.

The sample consisted of thymocytes. These TCRs come from a boy less than two years old with a congenital heart defect. CDR3s include the opening cysteine and the closing phenylalanine or tryptophan. The order of the fields is CDR3 protein, CDR3 DNA, V gene, CDR3 length, clone size, J gene, D gene. D genes are given only for firm matches. Clone size, where shown, is once, few, many, or a class for clones that have expanded.

CDR3: CASSREVLKNTEAFF
DNA: TGTGCCAGCAGCCGGGAGGTGTTAAAGAACACTGAAGCTTTCTTT
V: TRBV5-6
length: 15
size: once
J: TRBJ1-1
D: .

CDR3: CASSQASGRRSAQYF
DNA: TGCGCCAGCAGCCAGGCTAGCGGGAGACGGTCGGCGCAGTATTTT
V: TRBV4-3
length: 15
size: .
J: TRBJ2-3
D: TRBD2

CDR3: CASSQDSPPVGDTQYF
DNA: TGTGCCAGCAGCCAAGATTCCCCCCCGGTTGGAGATACGCAGTATTTT
V: TRBV4-2
length: 16
size: .
J: TRBJ2-3
D: .

CDR3: CASSQPHPRVFSGNTIYF
DNA: TGTGCCAGCAGCCAACCCCATCCGAGAGTTTTCTCTGGAAACACCATATATTTT
V: TRBV14
length: 18
size: .
J: TRBJ1-3
D: .

CDR3: CASSPLGGRPYNEQFF
DNA: TGTGCCAGCAGTCCCCTCGGGGGGAGGCCGTACAATGAGCAGTTCTTC
V: TRBV27
length: 16
size: once
J: TRBJ2-1
D: TRBD2

CDR3: CASSQPQDEQFF
DNA: TGTGCCAGCAGCCAGCCCCAGGATGAGCAGTTCTTC
V: TRBV14
length: 12
size: .
J: TRBJ2-1
D: .

CDR3: CASGLGNRGPDTEAFF
DNA: TGTGCTAGTGGTTTGGGGAACAGGGGGCCAGACACTGAAGCTTTCTTT
V: TRBV12-5
length: 16
size: .
J: TRBJ1-1
D: TRBD1

CDR3: CASGTRTGHNEQFF
DNA: TGTGCCAGCGGGACTAGGACTGGGCACAATGAGCAGTTCTTC
V: TRBV2
length: 14
size: .
J: TRBJ2-1
D: TRBD2

CDR3: CAWSVVRGVGGYTF
DNA: TGTGCCTGGAGTGTCGTCAGGGGGGTCGGAGGCTACACCTTC
V: TRBV30
length: 14
size: .
J: TRBJ1-2
D: TRBD1

CDR3: CASSPVPSGPYEQYF
DNA: TGTGCCAGCTCACCGGTGCCTAGCGGGCCCTACGAGCAGTACTTC
V: TRBV18
length: 15
size: .
J: TRBJ2-7
D: TRBD2

CDR3: CASSPRGTGIAGEEDTQYF
DNA: TGTGCCAGCAGCCCCCGGGGGACGGGGATAGCGGGAGAGGAAGATACGCAGTATTTT
V: TRBV7-6
length: 19
size: .
J: TRBJ2-3
D: TRBD2

CDR3: CASSRLRTSGSLGDTGELFF
DNA: TGTGCCAGCAGCCGTCTTCGGACTAGCGGGAGTTTAGGGGACACCGGGGAGCTGTTTTTT
V: TRBV5-4
length: 20
size: .
J: TRBJ2-2
D: TRBD2

CDR3: CASSQLGDRTRADTGELFF
DNA: TGCGCCAGCAGCCAATTGGGGGACAGGACTAGGGCGGACACCGGGGAGCTGTTTTTT
V: TRBV4-3
length: 19
size: .
J: TRBJ2-2
D: .

CDR3: CASRGQGVYNEQFF
DNA: TGTGCCAGCAGGGGACAGGGGGTTTACAATGAGCAGTTCTTC
V: TRBV6-1
length: 14
size: .
J: TRBJ2-1
D: TRBD1

CDR3: CASSLTAYSYEQYF
DNA: TGTGCCAGCAGCCTAACAGCCTACTCCTACGAGCAGTACTTC
V: TRBV9
length: 14
size: once
J: TRBJ2-7
D: .

CDR3: CASSLNLTSGREEQYF
DNA: TGTGCCAGCAGCCTCAACCTAACTAGCGGGAGAGAAGAGCAGTACTTC
V: TRBV14
length: 16
size: .
J: TRBJ2-5
D: TRBD2

CDR3: CASSFWGGFPSGANVLTF
DNA: TGTGCCAGCAGCTTTTGGGGAGGCTTCCCCTCTGGGGCCAACGTCCTGACTTTC
V: TRBV13
length: 18
size: .
J: TRBJ2-6
D: .

CDR3: CASSFDRSQGADTQYF
DNA: TGTGCCAGCAGCTTCGACAGGTCACAGGGGGCAGATACGCAGTATTTT
V: TRBV5-6
length: 16
size: .
J: TRBJ2-3
D: TRBD1

CDR3: CATFNLNIQYF
DNA: TGTGCCACCTTTAACTTAAACATTCAGTACTTC
V: TRBV27
length: 11
size: .
J: TRBJ2-4
D: .

CDR3: CASSRDRESYEQYF
DNA: TGTGCCAGCAGCCGAGACAGGGAATCCTACGAGCAGTACTTC
V: TRBV5-5
length: 14
size: .
J: TRBJ2-7
D: TRBD1

CDR3: CASSLTPNTGELFF
DNA: TGTGCCAGCAGTTTAACACCGAACACCGGGGAGCTGTTTTTT
V: TRBV6-4
length: 14
size: once
J: TRBJ2-2
D: .

CDR3: CASSLHRSPDRNQPQHF
DNA: TGTGCCAGCAGCCTCCACAGGTCCCCAGACAGGAATCAGCCCCAGCATTTT
V: TRBV21-1
length: 17
size: .
J: TRBJ1-5
D: .

CDR3: CASRSGVASGNTDTQYF
DNA: TGTGCCAGCAGATCTGGAGTGGCTAGCGGGAACACAGATACGCAGTATTTT
V: TRBV5-4
length: 17
size: .
J: TRBJ2-3
D: TRBD2

CDR3: CASSQTPGTALCGYTF
DNA: TGCGCCAGCAGTCAAACCCCCGGGACAGCCCTATGTGGCTACACCTTC
V: TRBV23-1
length: 16
size: .
J: TRBJ1-2
D: TRBD1

CDR3: CATSRKKPGGRLHEQYF
DNA: TGTGCCACCAGCAGAAAAAAGCCCGGGGGGAGACTCCACGAGCAGTACTTC
V: TRBV15
length: 17
size: once
J: TRBJ2-7
D: TRBD2

CDR3: CASSLVGGYTF
DNA: TGTGCCAGCAGCTTAGTCGGTGGCTACACCTTC
V: TRBV13
length: 11
size: once
J: TRBJ1-2
D: .

CDR3: CASSPSFSGRANEQFF
DNA: TGTGCCAGCAGTCCCTCCTTTAGCGGGAGGGCCAATGAGCAGTTCTTC
V: TRBV27
length: 16
size: few
J: TRBJ2-1
D: TRBD2

CDR3: CASSLLSTGQKNQPQHF
DNA: TGCGCCAGCAGCCTATTGAGCACGGGACAGAAAAATCAGCCCCAGCATTTT
V: TRBV4-1
length: 17
size: once
J: TRBJ1-5
D: TRBD1

CDR3: CASARGWEQYF
DNA: TGTGCCAGCGCGCGGGGATGGGAGCAGTACTTC
V: TRBV28
length: 11
size: .
J: TRBJ2-7
D: .

CDR3: CASSPVASWDEQYF
DNA: TGTGCCAGCAGCCCCGTAGCCTCCTGGGACGAGCAGTACTTC
V: TRBV13
length: 14
size: .
J: TRBJ2-7
D: .

CDR3: CASSPYRGSELFF
DNA: TGCGCCAGCAGCCCCTACCGGGGGAGTGAACTGTTTTTT
V: TRBV5-1
length: 13
size: once
J: TRBJ1-4
D: .

CDR3: CASSDSSGRDPPYEQYF
DNA: TGTGCCAGCAGTGATTCTAGCGGACGGGACCCCCCCTACGAGCAGTACTTC
V: TRBV7-2
length: 17
size: .
J: TRBJ2-7
D: TRBD2

CDR3: CASSHHPGAGGEANEQYF
DNA: TGTGCCAGCAGCCACCACCCGGGGGCAGGGGGCGAAGCAAACGAGCAGTACTTC
V: TRBV13
length: 18
size: .
J: TRBJ2-7
D: TRBD1

CDR3: CASSEGDRSTGELFF
DNA: TGCGCCAGCAGTGAAGGGGACAGGTCCACCGGGGAGCTGTTTTTT
V: TRBV10-1
length: 15
size: .
J: TRBJ2-2
D: TRBD1

CDR3: CASSYIAEESYNEQFF
DNA: TGTGCCAGCAGTTACATAGCGGAAGAATCCTACAATGAGCAGTTCTTC
V: TRBV6-5
length: 16
size: .
J: TRBJ2-1
D: .

CDR3: CASSHKVDPSGSSSNEQFF
DNA: TGTGCCAGCAGCCATAAAGTGGACCCTAGCGGGAGTTCGTCCAATGAGCAGTTCTTC
V: TRBV14
length: 19
size: .
J: TRBJ2-1
D: TRBD2

CDR3: CASSESRAGSSYNEQFF
DNA: TGTGCCAGCAGTGAATCTAGAGCGGGGAGCTCCTACAATGAGCAGTTCTTC
V: TRBV6-1
length: 17
size: .
J: TRBJ2-1
D: TRBD2

CDR3: CASSPGGSPPDTQYF
DNA: TGCGCCAGCAGCCCGGGCGGGAGCCCCCCAGATACGCAGTATTTT
V: TRBV4-3
length: 15
size: .
J: TRBJ2-3
D: TRBD2

CDR3: CASSPQGAGKLFF
DNA: TGTGCCAGCAGTCCACAGGGGGCAGGAAAACTGTTTTTT
V: TRBV27
length: 13
size: .
J: TRBJ1-4
D: TRBD1

CDR3: CASSFLSGSGRNNEQFF
DNA: TGTGCCAGCAGCTTCTTAAGTGGTAGCGGGAGGAACAATGAGCAGTTCTTC
V: TRBV7-6
length: 17
size: .
J: TRBJ2-1
D: TRBD2

CDR3: CASSQDLVSGSHTGELFF
DNA: TGTGCCAGCAGCCAAGATCTCGTTAGCGGGAGTCACACCGGGGAGCTGTTTTTT
V: TRBV4-2
length: 18
size: .
J: TRBJ2-2
D: TRBD2

CDR3: CASRTSGSNTGELFF
DNA: TGTGCCAGCAGAACCAGCGGGAGCAACACCGGGGAGCTGTTTTTT
V: TRBV2
length: 15
size: .
J: TRBJ2-2
D: TRBD2

CDR3: CASSDGVGQPTDTQYF
DNA: TGTGCCAGCAGTGACGGGGTTGGACAGCCCACAGATACGCAGTATTTT
V: TRBV6-1
length: 16
size: .
J: TRBJ2-3
D: .

CDR3: CASSPGATSHNEQFF
DNA: TGCGCCAGCAGCCCTGGGGCAACATCCCACAATGAGCAGTTCTTC
V: TRBV4-3
length: 15
size: .
J: TRBJ2-1
D: .

CDR3: CASGVIYTGGSSYNEQFF
DNA: TGTGCTAGTGGTGTCATTTACACTGGCGGGAGTAGTTACAATGAGCAGTTCTTC
V: TRBV12-5
length: 18
size: .
J: TRBJ2-1
D: TRBD2

CDR3: CATSGKVARNEQFF
DNA: TGTGCCACCAGCGGTAAGGTGGCCAGGAATGAGCAGTTCTTC
V: TRBV15
length: 14
size: few
J: TRBJ2-1
D: .

CDR3: CASIIPNPGTSGTSYEQYF
DNA: TGCGCCAGCATCATCCCAAATCCGGGGACTAGCGGGACTTCCTACGAGCAGTACTTC
V: TRBV10-1
length: 19
size: .
J: TRBJ2-7
D: TRBD2

CDR3: CASSLDRGNGYTF
DNA: TGTGCCAGCAGTCTGGACAGGGGAAATGGCTACACCTTC
V: TRBV6-4
length: 13
size: .
J: TRBJ1-2
D: TRBD1

CDR3: CASSRGGPALFYNEQFF
DNA: TGTGCCAGCAGCCGGGGGGGCCCCGCCTTATTCTACAATGAGCAGTTCTTC
V: TRBV5-6
length: 17
size: .
J: TRBJ2-1
D: TRBD2

CDR3: CSVAQRQRSGCNEQYF
DNA: TGCAGCGTTGCCCAAAGACAGCGTAGCGGGTGCAACGAGCAGTACTTC
V: TRBV29-1
length: 16
size: .
J: TRBJ2-7
D: TRBD2

CDR3: CASSPRGDSMNTEAFF
DNA: TGTGCCAGCTCACCTAGGGGCGACAGCATGAACACTGAAGCTTTCTTT
V: TRBV18
length: 16
size: .
J: TRBJ1-1
D: .

CDR3: CASSYLSGRSSYEQYF
DNA: TGTGCCAGCAGTTACCTGAGCGGGCGCAGCTCCTACGAGCAGTACTTC
V: TRBV6-6
length: 16
size: .
J: TRBJ2-7
D: .

CDR3: CASSDRPRQSTNEKLFF
DNA: TGTGCCAGCAGTGACCGCCCCCGACAGAGCACTAATGAAAAACTGTTTTTT
V: TRBV2
length: 17
size: .
J: TRBJ1-4
D: .

CDR3: CASSDHVGQGRKLYRGENYGYTF
DNA: TGTGCCAGCAGTGACCACGTTGGACAGGGGCGAAAACTTTACAGGGGCGAAAACTATGGCTACACCTTC
V: TRBV6-4
length: 23
size: few
J: TRBJ1-2
D: TRBD1

CDR3: CATSRRGMRARAKNIQYF
DNA: TGTGCCACCAGCAGACGGGGGATGCGGGCTCGAGCCAAAAACATTCAGTACTTC
V: TRBV15
length: 18
size: .
J: TRBJ2-4
D: .

CDR3: CASSHGQGERLNYGYTF
DNA: TGTGCCAGCAGCCATGGACAGGGCGAACGCCTTAACTATGGCTACACCTTC
V: TRBV11-2
length: 17
size: .
J: TRBJ1-2
D: TRBD1

CDR3: CATSREFEAGELFF
DNA: TGTGCCACCAGCAGAGAGTTTGAGGCCGGGGAGCTGTTTTTT
V: TRBV15
length: 14
size: once
J: TRBJ2-2
D: .

CDR3: CASTDRGTDTQYF
DNA: TGTGCCAGTACTGACAGGGGGACAGATACGCAGTATTTT
V: TRBV19
length: 13
size: .
J: TRBJ2-3
D: TRBD1

CDR3: CASSLQGARQPQHF
DNA: TGTGCCAGCAGTTTACAGGGCGCGAGGCAGCCCCAGCATTTT
V: TRBV27
length: 14
size: .
J: TRBJ1-5
D: .

CDR3: CASSLSVGYEQYF
DNA: TGTGCCAGCAGTTTATCTGTGGGCTACGAGCAGTACTTC
V: TRBV28
length: 13
size: .
J: TRBJ2-7
D: .